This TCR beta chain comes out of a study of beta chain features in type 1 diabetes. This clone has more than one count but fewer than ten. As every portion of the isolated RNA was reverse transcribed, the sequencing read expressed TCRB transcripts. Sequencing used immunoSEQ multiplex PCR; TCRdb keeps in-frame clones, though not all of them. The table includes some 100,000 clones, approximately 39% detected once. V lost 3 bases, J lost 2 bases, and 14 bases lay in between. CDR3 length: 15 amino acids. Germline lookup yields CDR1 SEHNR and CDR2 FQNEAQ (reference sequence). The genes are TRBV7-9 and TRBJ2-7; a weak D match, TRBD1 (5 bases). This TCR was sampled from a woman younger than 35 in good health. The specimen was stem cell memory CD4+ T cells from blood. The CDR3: CASSLGPGAPYEQYF. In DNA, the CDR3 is TGTGCCAGCAGCTTGGGGCCAGGAGCCCCCTACGAGCAGTACTTC.